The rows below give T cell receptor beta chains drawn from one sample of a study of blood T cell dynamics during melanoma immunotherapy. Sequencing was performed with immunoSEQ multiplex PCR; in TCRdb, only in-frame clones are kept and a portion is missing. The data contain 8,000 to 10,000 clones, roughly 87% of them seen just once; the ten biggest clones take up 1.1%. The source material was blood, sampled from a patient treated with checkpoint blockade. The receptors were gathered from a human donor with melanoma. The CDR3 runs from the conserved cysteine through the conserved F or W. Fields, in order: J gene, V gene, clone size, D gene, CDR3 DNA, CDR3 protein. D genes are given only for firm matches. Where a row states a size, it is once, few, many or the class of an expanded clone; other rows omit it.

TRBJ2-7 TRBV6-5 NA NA TGTGCCAGCAGTCCAGAGGTCTACGATGGGAGGGAGCAGTACTTC CASSPEVYDGREQYF
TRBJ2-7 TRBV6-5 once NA TGTGCCAGCAGTTACTCGTCAGGAGGCTTCTCCTACGAGCAGTACTTC CASSYSSGGFSYEQYF
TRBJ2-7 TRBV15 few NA TGTGCCACCAGCCGCCGGGACCGCTCCTACGAGCAGTACTTC CATSRRDRSYEQYF
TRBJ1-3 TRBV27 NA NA TGTGCCAGCAGTCCCCGGGGATCTGGAAACACCATATATTTT CASSPRGSGNTIYF
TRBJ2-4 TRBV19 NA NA TGTGGACCCTTACGTCAGGCCAAAAACATTCAGTACTTC CGPLRQAKNIQYF
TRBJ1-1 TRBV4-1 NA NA TGCGCCAGCAGCCCCTACGAGGCCCAGTGGGACACTGAAGCTTTCTTT CASSPYEAQWDTEAFF
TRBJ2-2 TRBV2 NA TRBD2 TGTGCCAGCAGAACCGGGACTAGAAACACCGGGGAGCTGTTTTTT CASRTGTRNTGELFF
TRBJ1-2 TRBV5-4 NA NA TGTGCCAGCAGCGAGGCCGGGGGGTGGGGCTACACCTTC CASSEAGGWGYTF
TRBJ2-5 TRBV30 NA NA TGTGCCTGGAGTCAACTCCAGGAGACCCAGTACTTC CAWSQLQETQYF
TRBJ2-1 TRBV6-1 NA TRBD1 TGTGCCAGCAGTACCGGACAGGATCTTAAGCAGTTCTTC CASSTGQDLKQFF
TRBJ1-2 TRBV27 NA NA TGTGCCAGCACAGAACAGGGATCGAGTGGTGTCAGTGGCTACACCTTC CASTEQGSSGVSGYTF
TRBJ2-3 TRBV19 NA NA TGTGCCAGTACCCCAGAGTGGGCTAAATCCGAGCAGTATTTT CASTPEWAKSEQYF
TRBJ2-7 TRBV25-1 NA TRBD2 TGTGCCAGCAGTGAAACTGATGGACTAGTTTACGAGCAGTACTTC CASSETDGLVYEQYF
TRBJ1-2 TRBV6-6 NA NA TGTGCCAGCACCTTAGGACGGCCCTATGGCTACACCTTC CASTLGRPYGYTF
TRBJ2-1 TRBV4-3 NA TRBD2 TGCGCCAGCAGCCAAGAGATGGTTCGGGGAGCGGGGGGACCCTACAATGAGCAGTTCTTC CASSQEMVRGAGGPYNEQFF
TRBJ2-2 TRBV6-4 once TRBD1 TGTGCCAGCAGGAGGACAGGGGACACCGGGGAGCTGTTTTTT CASRRTGDTGELFF